Each of the 22 T cell receptor beta chains below was sequenced from the same sample in a study of beta chain features in type 1 diabetes. General observations from the study: A moderate, significant TCRB CDR3 shortening appeared in type 1 diabetes across four CD4+ subsets.

The antigens these receptors bind are not known. Every isolated RNA sample was fully reverse transcribed, so sequencing captured expressed TCRB transcripts. Generated by immunoSEQ multiplex PCR, the TCRdb table keeps only in-frame clones and is missing some. The repertoire holds 41,000 or so clones, with around 63% as singletons. What was sequenced was Tregs from blood. Every receptor here comes from a man younger than 45 with type 1 diabetes. Some clones in this sample may be carry-over from other donors' samples.

The chain joins TRBV7-2 to TRBJ2-5, with TRBD2 matching over 9 bases. From germline, CDR1 is SGHTA and CDR2 FQGNSA. The CDR3 is 16 amino acids. V was pared by 2 bases and J by 5 bases, with 9 bases of the junction left unmatched. The CDR3 loop reads CASSLRLAGKWETQYF. The CDR3 DNA is TGTGCCAGCAGCTTAAGGCTAGCGGGGAAGTGGGAGACCCAGTACTTC.

The chain links TRBV5-1 to TRBJ1-1; a possible D gene is TRBD1 (5 bases). V lost 1 base to trimming and J lost 5 bases, with 12 bases between them. This CDR3 region has 14 residues. Germline CDR1 is SGHRS and CDR2 is YFSETQ. The CDR3 sequence: CASSLLGAQTEAFF. The CDR3 DNA is TGCGCCAGCAGCTTGTTAGGGGCCCAAACTGAAGCTTTCTTT.

The rearrangement uses TRBV7-2 and TRBJ2-3; D may be TRBD2 (7 bases). Germline loops: CDR1 SGHTA, CDR2 FQGNSA. The CDR3 runs to 15 residues. The V end lost 2 bases, the J end lost 8 bases, and 17 bases lay between the germline ends. In DNA form, the CDR3 reads TGTGCCAGCAGCTTAAGACGGGGGGAGGGGGTTACGCAGTATTTT. It translates to CASSLRRGEGVTQYF.

This clone was counted a single time. The V call is TRBV6-1, the J call TRBJ1-1; TRBD1 matches 8 bases. This CDR3 region has 12 residues. The J segment lost 6 bases and the V segment lost 6 bases, leaving 3 bases of the junction unmatched. The germline V gene has CDR1 MNHNS and CDR2 SASEGT. CDR3 sequence: CASRDRVPEAFF. The CDR3 nucleotides are TGTGCCAGCAGGGACAGGGTCCCTGAAGCTTTCTTT.

This clone was counted once. V and J are TRBV28 and TRBJ2-5; possibly TRBD2 for D (7 bases). CDR3 length: 14 amino acids. V shed 4 bases and J shed 4 bases, with 13 bases lying between them. Germline V gives CDR1 MDHEN, CDR2 SYDVKM. CDR3 residues: CASSSGGGLETQYF. The CDR3 region has the DNA TGTGCCAGCAGTTCGGGGGGCGGATTAGAGACCCAGTACTTC.

This clone was counted between two and nine times. The chain is built from TRBV4-2 and TRBJ2-7; tentatively, D is TRBD1 (6 bases). The CDR3 length is 17 residues. Trimming took off 0 bases at V and 3 bases at J, with 18 bases between the two ends. Germline CDR1 and CDR2: LGHNA and YNFKEQ. The DNA of the CDR3 is TGTGCCAGCAGCCAAGATCTAGTAGGGGGTTACCTCTACGAGCAGTACTTC. It specifies CASSQDLVGGYLYEQYF.

J is TRBJ2-5 and V is TRBV10-3, with TRBD2 matching 8 bases. TRBJ2-7 matches the DNA end more closely, so the J call is doubtful. CDR3 length: 17 amino acids. Germline V CDR1 and CDR2: ENHRY, SYGVKD. CDR3 nucleotide sequence: TGTGCCATCAGTGAGGCTAGCGGGCGTCGCAGCTCCTACGAGCAGTACTTC. Amino acid sequence: CAISEASGRRSSYEQYF.

The chain links TRBV27 to TRBJ1-1; D unclear. V lost 4 bases and J 1 base, leaving 16 bases between the germline ends. The CDR3 contains 16 residues. Germline V lookup: CDR1 MNHEY, CDR2 SMNVEV (reference sequence). This CDR3 reads CASSWSFHSRNTEAFF. For the CDR3, the DNA is TGTGCCAGCAGTTGGTCGTTTCACAGCCGGAACACTGAAGCTTTCTTT.

The chain couples TRBV5-1 to TRBJ2-3; 9 nucleotides align to TRBD1. The V gene's germline CDR1 is SGHRS and CDR2 YFSETQ. The CDR3 sequence is 13 residues long. The V segment lost 7 bases and the J segment 4 bases; nucleotides outside the gene matches: 4. CDR3 residues: CASRDRDPDTQYF. CDR3 sequence (DNA): TGCGCCAGCCGGGACAGGGACCCAGATACGCAGTATTTT.

The genes are TRBV7-2 and TRBJ1-2; TRBD1 agrees at 8 bases. The CDR3 is 15 residues long. Germline V gene data show CDR1 as SGHTA and CDR2 as FQGNSA. V lost 5 bases to trimming and J lost 8 bases; unmatched junction nucleotides: 13. The CDR3 spells CASSDRTGSLGGYTF. Written as DNA, the CDR3 is TGTGCCAGCAGCGATCGGACAGGGAGTCTTGGGGGCTACACCTTC.

This clone was detected a few times. The genes are TRBV9 and TRBJ2-1, with TRBD2 matching 14 bases. J was trimmed by 5 bases and V by 4 bases; bases with no gene match: 8. The CDR3 loop spans 17 amino acids. Germline V lookup: CDR1 SGDLS, CDR2 YYNGEE. The CDR3: CASSNRLAGGLHNEQFF. As DNA, the CDR3 is TGTGCCAGCAGCAACCGACTAGCGGGGGGGCTCCACAATGAGCAGTTCTTC.

This clone is a singleton in its sample. The V gene is TRBV6-5, the J gene TRBJ2-7, with TRBD1 as a possible D gene (6 bases). From germline, CDR1 is MNHEY and CDR2 SVGAGI. This CDR3 has 15 amino acids. Trimming removed 6 bases at V and 0 bases at J, with 15 bases between. This CDR3 is CASSRRTVGSYEQYF. The CDR3 DNA reads TGTGCCAGCAGCCGCCGGACAGTTGGCTCCTACGAGCAGTACTTC.

The rearrangement joins TRBV2 to TRBJ2-1; the match to TRBD2 covers 12 bases. The CDR3 consists of 14 residues. Germline V lookup: CDR1 SNHLY, CDR2 FYNNEI. The V segment lost 3 bases and the J segment 12 bases; nucleotides outside the gene matches: 6. The CDR3 reads CASSDVGLAGSQFF. The CDR3 DNA reads as TGTGCCAGCAGTGACGTAGGACTAGCGGGGTCGCAGTTCTTC.

The chain joins TRBV10-3 to TRBJ1-5; D is unresolved. CDR1 ENHRY and CDR2 SYGVKD come from the germline V gene. The CDR3 spans 16 residues. Trimming cost V 0 bases and J 1 base, with 10 bases left between them. The CDR3 DNA follows: TGTGCCATCAGTGAGTCTCCGGGGAAGAGCAATCAGCCCCAGCATTTT. Translated: CAISESPGKSNQPQHF.

The CDR3 spells CASSAGPFSGNTIYF. The CDR3 DNA follows: TGTGCCAGCAGCGCCGGTCCTTTCTCTGGAAACACCATATATTTT. The gene calls are TRBV5-8 and TRBJ1-3; D call uncertain. The CDR3 runs to 15 residues. Trimming took 4 bases from V and 0 from J, leaving 11 bases between them. Germline V gives CDR1 SGHTS, CDR2 YDEGEE.

The CDR3 DNA reads as TGTGCCAGCATGCGGGGGCCTGAGCAGTTCTTC. Its translation is CASMRGPEQFF. The chain has TRBV2 and TRBJ2-1; the D gene is possibly TRBD2 (7 bases). The CDR3 sequence is 11 residues long. Trimming removed 7 bases at V and 9 bases at J, with 10 bases between. The germline CDR1 and CDR2 sequences are SNHLY and FYNNEI.

This clone has just one count. The chain joins TRBV7-2 to TRBJ2-5, with a possible D match to TRBD2 (6 bases). Trimming stripped 5 bases from V and 5 bases from J, with 15 bases between. CDR1 and CDR2 from the germline V gene are SGHTA and FQGNSA. The CDR3 is 14 amino acids. The CDR3 loop is CASSDLGGYETQYF. The CDR3 DNA reads as TGTGCCAGCAGCGACCTTGGGGGGTATGAGACCCAGTACTTC.

In this sample, this clone turned up a few times. This chain connects TRBV7-3 to TRBJ2-1; 12 positions match TRBD2. The junction had 9 bases not matched to a gene; V was cut back by 3 bases and J by 0 bases. CDR1 is SGHTA, CDR2 FQGTGA, per germline. CDR3 length: 19 amino acids. CDR3 nucleotide sequence: TGTGCCAGCAGCTTGACTAGCGGGGGACTCTCTACCTCCTACAATGAGCAGTTCTTC. It specifies CASSLTSGGLSTSYNEQFF. The whole variable domain, remainder taken from reference TRBV7-3 and TRBJ2-1, is GAGVSQTPSNKVTEKGKYVELRCDPISGHTALYWYRQSLGQGPEFLIYFQGTGAADDSGLPNDRFFAVRPEGSVSTLKIQRTERGDSAVYLCASSLTSGGLSTSYNEQFFGPGTRLTVL.

V gene TRBV5-1 combines with J gene TRBJ1-5, with TRBD1 identical over 9 bases. Germline assignment: CDR1 SGHRS and CDR2 YFSETQ. The CDR3 runs 15 residues. With 4 bases clipped from V and 6 bases from J, the junction kept 8 bases outside the gene matches. The CDR3 reads CASSRTGGESQPQHF. Here the CDR3 DNA reads TGCGCCAGCAGCCGTACAGGGGGCGAAAGTCAGCCCCAGCATTTT.

V and J are TRBV7-9 and TRBJ2-2, with D possibly TRBD2 on 5 matching bases. The CDR3 runs 14 residues. Per the germline V gene, CDR1 is SEHNR and CDR2 is FQNEAQ (reference sequence). V was shortened by 6 bases and J by 3 bases, with 11 bases between the two germline ends. The CDR3 loop is CASRPGLHTGELFF. CDR3 sequence (DNA): TGTGCCAGCAGACCAGGACTTCACACCGGGGAGCTGTTTTTT.

The rearrangement joins TRBV6-5 to TRBJ2-7; possibly TRBD2 for D (6 bases). Germline values: CDR1 MNHEY, CDR2 SVGAGI. The CDR3 runs 15 residues. V lost 4 bases and J 1 base, leaving 14 bases between the germline ends. The CDR3 DNA reads TGTGCCAGCAGTTCCGGGACTCGGGGATCCTACGAGCAGTACTTC. It codes for CASSSGTRGSYEQYF.

This clone was observed a handful of times. This chain joins TRBV4-1 and TRBJ1-5; D is possibly TRBD1 (5 bases). The germline gives CDR1 MGHRA, CDR2 YSYEKL. The CDR3 spans 21 residues. Trimming cost V 0 bases and J 0 bases, with 24 bases left between them. The CDR3 is CASSQEESRQSFYYSNQPQHF. The CDR3 coding sequence is TGCGCCAGCAGCCAAGAGGAGTCGAGACAGTCCTTTTATTATAGCAATCAGCCCCAGCATTTT.